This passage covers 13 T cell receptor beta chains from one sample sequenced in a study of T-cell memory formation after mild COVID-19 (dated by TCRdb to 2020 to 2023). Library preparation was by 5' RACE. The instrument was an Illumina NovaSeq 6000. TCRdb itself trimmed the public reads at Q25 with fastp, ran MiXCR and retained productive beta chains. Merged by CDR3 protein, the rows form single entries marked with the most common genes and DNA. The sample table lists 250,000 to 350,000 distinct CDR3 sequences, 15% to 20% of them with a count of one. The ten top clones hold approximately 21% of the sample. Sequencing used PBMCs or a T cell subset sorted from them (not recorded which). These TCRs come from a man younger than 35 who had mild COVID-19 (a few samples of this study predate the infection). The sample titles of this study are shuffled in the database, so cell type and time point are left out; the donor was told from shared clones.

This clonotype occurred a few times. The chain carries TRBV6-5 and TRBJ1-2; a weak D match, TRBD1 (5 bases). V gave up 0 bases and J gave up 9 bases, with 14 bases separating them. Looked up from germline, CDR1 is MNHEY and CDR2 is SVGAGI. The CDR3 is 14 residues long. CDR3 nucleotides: TGTGCCAGCAGTTACTCGAATGGCGGGGGAAGCTACACCTTC. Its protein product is CASSYSNGGGSYTF.

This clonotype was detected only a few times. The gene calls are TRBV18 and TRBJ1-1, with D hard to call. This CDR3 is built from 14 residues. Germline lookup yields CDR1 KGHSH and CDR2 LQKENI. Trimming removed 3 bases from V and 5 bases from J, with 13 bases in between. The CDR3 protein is CASSPPLRKTEAFF. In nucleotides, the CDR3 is TGTGCCAGCTCACCGCCCCTCCGTAAGACTGAAGCTTTCTTT. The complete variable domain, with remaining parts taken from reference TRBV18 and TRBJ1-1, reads NAGVMQNPRHLVRRRGQEARLRCSPMKGHSHVYWYRQLPEEGLKFMVYLQKENIIDESGMPKERFSAEFPKEGPSILRIQQVVRGDSAAYFCASSPPLRKTEAFFGQGTRLTVV.

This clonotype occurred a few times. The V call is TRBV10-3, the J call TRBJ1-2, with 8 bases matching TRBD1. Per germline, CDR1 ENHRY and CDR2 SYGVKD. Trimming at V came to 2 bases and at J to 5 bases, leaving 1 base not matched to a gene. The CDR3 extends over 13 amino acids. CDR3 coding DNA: TGTGCCATCAGTGAGGGACAGGGTTATGGCTACACCTTC. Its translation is CAISEGQGYGYTF.

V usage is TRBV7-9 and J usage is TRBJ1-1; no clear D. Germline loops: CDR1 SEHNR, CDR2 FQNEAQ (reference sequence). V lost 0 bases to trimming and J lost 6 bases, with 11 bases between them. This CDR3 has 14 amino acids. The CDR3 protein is CASSLAQLGPEAFF. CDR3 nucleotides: TGTGCCAGCAGCTTAGCCCAACTCGGACCTGAAGCTTTCTTT.

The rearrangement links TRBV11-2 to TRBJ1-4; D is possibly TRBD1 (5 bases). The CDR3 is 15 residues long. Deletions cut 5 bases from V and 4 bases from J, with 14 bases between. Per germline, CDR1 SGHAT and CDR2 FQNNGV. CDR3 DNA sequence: TGTGCCAGCAGCCTAGGGGCAGGGCTTAATGAAAAACTGTTTTTT. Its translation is CASSLGAGLNEKLFF.

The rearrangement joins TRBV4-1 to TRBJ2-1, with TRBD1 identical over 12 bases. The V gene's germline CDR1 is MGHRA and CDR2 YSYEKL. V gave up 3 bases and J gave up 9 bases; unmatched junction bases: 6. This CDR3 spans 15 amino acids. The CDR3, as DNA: TGCGCCAGCAGCCAGGGACAGGGGGCGAGCAGTGAGCAGTTCTTC. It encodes CASSQGQGASSEQFF.

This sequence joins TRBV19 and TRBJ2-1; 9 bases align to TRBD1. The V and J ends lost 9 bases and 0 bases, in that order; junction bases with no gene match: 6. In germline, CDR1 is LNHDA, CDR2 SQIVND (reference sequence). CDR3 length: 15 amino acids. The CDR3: CASDRGTSSYNEQFF. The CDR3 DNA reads TGTGCCAGCGACAGGGGGACGAGCTCCTACAATGAGCAGTTCTTC.

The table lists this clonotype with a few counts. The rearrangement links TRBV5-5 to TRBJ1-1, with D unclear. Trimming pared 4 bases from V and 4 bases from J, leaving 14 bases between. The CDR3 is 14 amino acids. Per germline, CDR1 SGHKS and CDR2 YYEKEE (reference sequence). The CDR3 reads CASSSEPGFTEAFF. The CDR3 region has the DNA TGTGCCAGCAGCAGCGAGCCTGGGTTCACTGAAGCTTTCTTT. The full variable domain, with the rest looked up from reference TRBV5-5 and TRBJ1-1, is DAGVTQSPTHLIKTRGQQVTLRCSPISGHKSVSWYQQVLGQGPQFIFQYYEKEERGRGNFPDRFSARQFPNYSSELNVNALLLGDSALYLCASSSEPGFTEAFFGQGTRLTVV.

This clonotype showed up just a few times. The CDR3 nucleotides are TGTGCCAGCAGCCCATTGGGGGGGAGCTCCTACAATGAGCAGTTCTTC. Translating gives CASSPLGGSSYNEQFF. The rearrangement uses TRBV9 and TRBJ2-1, with TRBD2 identical over 7 bases. The CDR3 runs to 16 residues. V dropped 4 bases and J dropped 0; count of bases not matched to a gene: 7. In germline, CDR1 is SGDLS, CDR2 YYNGEE.

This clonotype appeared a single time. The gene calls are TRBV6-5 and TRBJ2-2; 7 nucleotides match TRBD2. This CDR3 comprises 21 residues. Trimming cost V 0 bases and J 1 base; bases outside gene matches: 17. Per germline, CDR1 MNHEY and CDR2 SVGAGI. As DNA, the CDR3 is TGTGCCAGCAGTTACTCCTTCGGGGGTTCACGCGGGGGAGTGAACACCGGGGAGCTGTTTTTT. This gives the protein CASSYSFGGSRGGVNTGELFF.

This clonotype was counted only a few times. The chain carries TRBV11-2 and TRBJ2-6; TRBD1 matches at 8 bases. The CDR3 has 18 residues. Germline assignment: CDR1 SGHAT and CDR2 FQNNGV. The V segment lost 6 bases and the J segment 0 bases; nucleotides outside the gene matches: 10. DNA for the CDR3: TGTGCCAGCAGTCACGTGACAGGGGAATTCTCTGGGGCCAACGTCCTGACTTTC. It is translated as CASSHVTGEFSGANVLTF.

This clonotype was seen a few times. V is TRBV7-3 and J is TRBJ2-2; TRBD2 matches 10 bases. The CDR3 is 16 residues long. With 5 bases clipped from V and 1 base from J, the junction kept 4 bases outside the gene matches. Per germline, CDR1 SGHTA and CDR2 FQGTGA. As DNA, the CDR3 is TGTGCCAGCAGCCCCAGACTAGCGGGGAACACCGGGGAGCTGTTTTTT. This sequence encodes CASSPRLAGNTGELFF.

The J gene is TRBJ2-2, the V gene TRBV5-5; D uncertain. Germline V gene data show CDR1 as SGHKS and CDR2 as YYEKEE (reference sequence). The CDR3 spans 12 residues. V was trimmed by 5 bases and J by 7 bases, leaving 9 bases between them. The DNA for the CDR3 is TGTGCCAGCAGGCCTTGGGTCGGGGAGCTGTTTTTT. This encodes CASRPWVGELFF.